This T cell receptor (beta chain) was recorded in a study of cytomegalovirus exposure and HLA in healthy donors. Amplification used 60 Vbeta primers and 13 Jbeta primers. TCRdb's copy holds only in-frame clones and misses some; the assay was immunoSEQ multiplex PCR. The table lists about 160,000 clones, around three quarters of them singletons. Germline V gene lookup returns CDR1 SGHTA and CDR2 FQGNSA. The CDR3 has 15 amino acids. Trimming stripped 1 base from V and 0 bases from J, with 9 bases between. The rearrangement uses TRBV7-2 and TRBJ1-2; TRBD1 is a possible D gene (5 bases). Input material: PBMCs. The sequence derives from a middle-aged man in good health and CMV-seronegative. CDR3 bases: TGTGCCAGCAGCTTAGTTAGGGGTTCTAACTATGGCTACACCTTC. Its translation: CASSLVRGSNYGYTF.